The rows below give T cell receptor beta chains drawn from one sample of a study of early stage breast cancer tumors. Produced via immunoSEQ multiplex PCR; TCRdb's table is partial and in-frame only. This sample carries around 51,000 clones, 78% of them seen once, and the ten largest clones take under 4.5%. Specimen: blood. These TCRs come from a person aged 35 to 50 with breast cancer. CDR3s include the opening cysteine and the closing phenylalanine or tryptophan. Fields, in order: J gene, clone size, D gene, V gene, CDR3 protein, CDR3 DNA. D genes are given only for firm matches. Clone size is not always given. Where it is, it says once, few, many or a class for expanded clones.

>TRBJ2-1|once|TRBD2|TRBV2
CASSELASGRGLEQFF
TGTGCCAGCAGTGAATTGGCTAGCGGGAGAGGGCTTGAGCAGTTCTTC
>TRBJ2-1|.|TRBD2|TRBV28
CASTYAGTGGRNEQFF
TGTGCCAGCACCTACGCCGGGACGGGGGGGAGGAATGAGCAGTTCTTC
>TRBJ2-7|.|TRBD2|TRBV9
CASSPGLAPSYEQYF
TGTGCCAGCAGCCCGGGACTAGCCCCATCCTACGAGCAGTACTTC
>TRBJ2-4|.|.|TRBV5-1
CASSLEVDQVFKNIQYF
TGCGCCAGCAGCTTGGAGGTGGATCAGGTGTTCAAAAACATTCAGTACTTC
>TRBJ2-4|few|TRBD1|TRBV2
CASSLYRGQLQYF
TGTGCCAGCAGTCTTTACAGGGGCCAGCTTCAGTACTTC
>TRBJ2-7|.|.|TRBV7-9
CASSLSPRYEQYF
TGTGCCAGCAGCTTGAGCCCACGATACGAGCAGTACTTC
>TRBJ2-3|.|TRBD1|TRBV7-2
CASSSQGAFDTQYF
TGTGCCAGCAGCTCTCAGGGGGCTTTCGATACGCAGTATTTT
>TRBJ2-1|once|.|TRBV2
CASSEVGGTKYNEQFF
TGTGCCAGCAGTGAAGTCGGCGGGACCAAGTACAATGAGCAGTTCTTC
>TRBJ2-3|.|TRBD2|TRBV10-3
CAIRSLAGDLGADTQYF
TGTGCCATCAGATCTCTAGCGGGAGACCTGGGCGCAGATACGCAGTATTTT
>TRBJ2-7|.|TRBD1|TRBV5-1
CASSFGTGAYEQYF
TGCGCCAGCAGCTTTGGGACAGGGGCCTACGAGCAGTACTTC
>TRBJ2-7|.|TRBD2|TRBV7-8
CASTPSGNSYEQYF
TGTGCCAGCACCCCCAGCGGGAACTCCTACGAGCAGTACTTC
>TRBJ2-7|.|.|TRBV5-1
CASSLGSVYRDINEQYF
TGCGCCAGCAGCTTGGGGTCCGTCTACAGGGACATCAACGAGCAGTACTTC
>TRBJ1-1|few|.|TRBV5-1
CASSSSRGAFF
TGCGCCAGCAGCTCTTCTCGGGGAGCTTTCTTT
>TRBJ2-1|.|TRBD2|TRBV29-1
CSALAGGTIRGRSGEQFF
TGCAGCGCCCTAGCGGGAGGGACAATAAGGGGTCGTTCGGGTGAGCAGTTCTTC
>TRBJ1-4|.|TRBD1|TRBV19
CASSTRGRVGEKLFF
TGTGCCAGTAGTACCAGGGGGCGGGTTGGTGAAAAACTGTTTTTT
>TRBJ2-7|.|.|TRBV5-1
CASSPTPHRSSYEQYF
TGCGCCAGCAGCCCGACCCCCCACAGGAGCTCCTACGAGCAGTACTTC
>TRBJ2-5|.|.|TRBV10-3
CAISESTISGETQYF
TGTGCCATCAGTGAGTCGACGATATCGGGAGAGACCCAGTACTTC
>TRBJ2-7|.|TRBD2|TRBV11-2
CASSHAGLAGVPHYEQYF
TGTGCCAGCAGCCATGCTGGACTAGCGGGAGTACCGCACTACGAGCAGTACTTC
>TRBJ2-6|.|.|TRBV5-4
CARSRAPGANVLTF
TGTGCCAGATCAAGGGCCCCTGGGGCCAACGTCCTGACTTTC